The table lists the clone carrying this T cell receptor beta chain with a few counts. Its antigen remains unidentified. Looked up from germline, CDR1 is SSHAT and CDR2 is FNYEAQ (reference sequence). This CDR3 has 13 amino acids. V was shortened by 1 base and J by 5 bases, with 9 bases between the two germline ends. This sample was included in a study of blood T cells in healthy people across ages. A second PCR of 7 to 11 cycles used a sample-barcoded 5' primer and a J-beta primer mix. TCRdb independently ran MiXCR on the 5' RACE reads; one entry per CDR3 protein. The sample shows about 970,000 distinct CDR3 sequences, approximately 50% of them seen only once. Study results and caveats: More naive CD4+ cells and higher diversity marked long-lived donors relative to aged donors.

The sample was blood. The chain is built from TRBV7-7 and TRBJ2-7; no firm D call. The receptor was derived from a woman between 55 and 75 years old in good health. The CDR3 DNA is TGTGCCAGCAGCTTAGGTGTCAGTCACGAGCAGTACTTC. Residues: CASSLGVSHEQYF.